The 30 T cell receptor beta chains below all came from one sample that was sequenced in a study of T cell changes during pregnancy in multiple sclerosis. Data came from immunoSEQ multiplex PCR; TCRdb stores just in-frame clones and leaves some out. The sample has tens of thousands of clones; approximately 92% are singletons. The sequencing sample was made of peripheral blood. All receptors derive from a female donor with multiple sclerosis, enrolled in a pregnancy study.

This chain connects TRBV28 to TRBJ1-2; 7 positions match TRBD1. CDR1 and CDR2 (germline): MDHEN, SYDVKM. After removal of 6 bases from V and 6 bases from J, the junction contained 13 bases not matched to a gene. This CDR3 spans 15 amino acids. For the CDR3, the DNA is TGTGCCAGCAGCCCACTCCGGGTCCAGGGGGATGGCTACACCTTC. Translating gives CASSPLRVQGDGYTF.

The genes are TRBV27 and TRBJ2-7; 12 bases map to TRBD1. This CDR3 comprises 17 residues. V shed 0 bases, J shed 6 bases, and the junction held 9 bases outside the gene matches. CDR1 is MNHEY and CDR2 is SMNVEV in the germline V gene (reference sequence). The CDR3 region has the DNA TGTGCCAGCAGTTTATCTCTTGGGGACAGGGGGCTTTTCGAGCAGTACTTC. It encodes CASSLSLGDRGLFEQYF.

The V and J genes are TRBV4-2 and TRBJ2-3, with TRBD2 matching 7 bases. Trimming took 0 bases from V and 0 from J; bases not matched to a gene: 3. The CDR3 is made up of 16 amino acids. Germline V CDR1 and CDR2: LGHNA, YNFKEQ. The CDR3 region is CASSQDGSGSTDTQYF. CDR3 nucleotide sequence: TGTGCCAGCAGCCAAGACGGTAGCGGGAGCACAGATACGCAGTATTTT.

The DNA of the CDR3 is TGTGCCAGCAGCTTAGCAGACGGAGATGGCTACACCTTC. Translated: CASSLADGDGYTF. The V gene is TRBV7-9, the J gene TRBJ1-2; D is uncertain. The CDR3 runs to 13 residues. V was cut by 0 bases and J by 6 bases, with 8 bases left in between. Per germline, CDR1 SEHNR and CDR2 FQNEAQ (reference sequence).

Here the CDR3 reads CAIRQGFETEAFF. The CDR3 region has the DNA TGTGCCATTAGACAGGGCTTCGAGACTGAAGCTTTCTTT. The genes are TRBV10-3 and TRBJ1-1, with 7 nucleotides matching TRBD1. The CDR3 is made up of 13 amino acids. CDR1 is ENHRY, CDR2 SYGVKD, per germline. V lost 9 bases, J lost 5 bases, and 9 bases stayed unmatched.

This chain uses TRBV5-1 with TRBJ2-5, with 12 bases matching TRBD2. The CDR3 covers 15 residues. Germline values: CDR1 SGHRS, CDR2 YFSETQ. The ends lost 4 bases at V and 5 bases at J; junction bases unmatched: 6. The CDR3 spells CASSLGLAGLETQYF. As DNA, the CDR3 is TGCGCCAGCAGCCTCGGACTAGCGGGGCTGGAGACCCAGTACTTC.

V and J are TRBV11-2 and TRBJ2-5; D is ambiguous. The germline gives CDR1 SGHAT, CDR2 FQNNGV. The CDR3 contains 13 residues. Trimming cost V 1 base and J 2 bases, with 5 bases left between them. The CDR3, as DNA: TGTGCCAGCAGCTTAGCTAGACAAGAGACCCAGTACTTC. Translated, it gives CASSLARQETQYF.

This clone occurred once. The rearrangement uses TRBV10-2 and TRBJ2-5, with 11 positions matching TRBD2. The germline V gene encodes CDR1 WSHSY and CDR2 SAAADI. The V gene end was trimmed by 10 bases and the J gene end by 1 base; junction bases not matched to a gene: 5. This CDR3 is 14 amino acids long. CDR3 loop: CATRTSGFQETQYF. In DNA, the CDR3 is TGCGCCACCAGGACTAGCGGGTTCCAAGAGACCCAGTACTTC.

The chain carries TRBV7-4 and TRBJ1-3; 9 positions match TRBD1. The trim removed 2 bases at V and 4 bases at J, leaving 9 bases unmatched. This CDR3 spans 17 amino acids. Germline V gene sequence: CDR1 SGHVT, CDR2 SQSDAQ. The CDR3 bases are TGTGCCAGCAGCTTATGGGACAGGGAAAAAGGAGGAAACACCATATATTTT. It translates to CASSLWDREKGGNTIYF.

V usage is TRBV19 and J usage is TRBJ1-5, with TRBD1 matching over 7 bases. V lost 2 bases, J lost 7 bases, and 8 bases stayed unmatched. Germline CDR1 LNHDA, CDR2 SQIVND (reference sequence). This CDR3 has 15 amino acids. CDR3 amino acids: CASSITQGKLQPQHF. In DNA form, the CDR3 reads TGTGCCAGTAGTATAACACAGGGGAAGCTCCAGCCCCAGCATTTT.

V gene TRBV29-1 combines with J gene TRBJ2-5, with a weak D call TRBD1 (6 bases). Germline V gene lookup returns CDR1 SQVTM and CDR2 ANQGSEA. V lost 4 bases, J lost 5 bases, and 14 bases lay in between. CDR3 size: 13 residues. In nucleotides, the CDR3 is TGCAGCGTTGGTCTACAGGGCTGGGAGACCCAGTACTTC. This sequence encodes CSVGLQGWETQYF.

This clone was observed a few times. The chain carries TRBV6-5 and TRBJ1-5; a possible D gene is TRBD1 (5 bases). In germline, CDR1 is MNHEY, CDR2 SVGAGI. This CDR3 spans 14 amino acids. V lost 5 bases, J lost 5 bases, and 13 bases lay in between. CDR3 DNA sequence: TGTGCCAGCAGTCCTTCGAGGGGCGATCAGCCCCAGCATTTT. This sequence encodes CASSPSRGDQPQHF.

This chain uses TRBV13 with TRBJ2-5; no firm D call. Trimming removed 5 bases from V and 4 bases from J, with 8 bases in between. In germline, CDR1 is PRHDT, CDR2 FYEKMQ (reference sequence). The CDR3 contains 12 residues. CDR3 nucleotide sequence: TGTGCCAGCAGCAAATATGGAGAGACCCAGTACTTC. Residues: CASSKYGETQYF. Variable domain in full (rest from reference TRBV13 and TRBJ2-5): AAGVIQSPRHLIKEKRETATLKCYPIPRHDTVYWYQQGPGQDPQFLISFYEKMQSDKGSIPDRFSAQQFSDYHSELNMSSLELGDSALYFCASSKYGETQYFGPGTRLLVL.

The chain combines TRBV2 with TRBJ2-1, with 7 bases matching TRBD1. CDR1 is SNHLY, CDR2 FYNNEI, per germline. V dropped 6 bases and J dropped 9; count of bases not matched to a gene: 8. The CDR3 loop spans 13 amino acids. The CDR3 here is CASRLTRDSEQFF. Written as DNA, the CDR3 is TGTGCCAGCAGGCTAACCCGGGACAGTGAGCAGTTCTTC.

The CDR3 loop is CASSPQLTGYTF. The CDR3 DNA sequence: TGTGCCAGCAGCCCTCAGTTGACCGGCTACACCTTC. The rearrangement links TRBV9 to TRBJ1-2, with D unresolved. The CDR3 is 12 residues long. Trimming removed 4 bases from V and 8 bases from J, with 12 bases in between. CDR1 and CDR2 from the germline V gene are SGDLS and YYNGEE.

V and J are TRBV2 and TRBJ2-2; D is undetermined. V shed 4 bases and J shed 6 bases, with 6 bases lying between them. Looked up from germline, CDR1 is SNHLY and CDR2 is FYNNEI. The CDR3 sequence is 12 residues long. The CDR3 sequence: CASSGHAGELFF. For the CDR3, the DNA is TGTGCCAGCAGTGGACACGCCGGGGAGCTGTTTTTT. The full variable domain, with the rest looked up from reference TRBV2 and TRBJ2-2, is EPEVTQTPSHQVTQMGQEVILRCVPISNHLYFYWYRQILGQKVEFLVSFYNNEISEKSEIFDDQFSVERPDGSNFTLKIRSTKLEDSAMYFCASSGHAGELFFGEGSRLTVL.

The chain recombines TRBV7-2 with TRBJ2-1, with 9 bases fitting TRBD1. Trimming at V came to 5 bases and at J to 6 bases, leaving 11 bases not matched to a gene. Germline V gene lookup returns CDR1 SGHTA and CDR2 FQGNSA. The CDR3 consists of 16 residues. CDR3 in amino acids: CASSPSSGTGFNEQFF. The CDR3 DNA sequence: TGTGCCAGCAGCCCGTCGAGCGGGACAGGGTTCAATGAGCAGTTCTTC.

This clone was found a few times. The chain joins TRBV20-1 to TRBJ2-5; TRBD2 matches at 7 bases. This CDR3 has 11 residues. In germline, CDR1 is DFQATT, CDR2 SNEGSKA (reference sequence). V was clipped by 7 bases and J by 2 bases; unmatched bases: 1. Here the CDR3 DNA reads TGCAGTGGGGGGGGGCAAGAGACCCAGTACTTC. Protein: CSGGGQETQYF.

This chain connects TRBV6-4 to TRBJ2-1; maybe TRBD2 (6 bases). The CDR3 has 16 amino acids. The V gene's germline CDR1 is MRHNA and CDR2 SNTAGT. Trimming pared 5 bases from V and 9 bases from J, leaving 23 bases between. The CDR3, as DNA: TGTGCCAGCAGTCCATGGGAGACTGCGGGGTCTGGTGAGCAGTTCTTC. Amino acid sequence: CASSPWETAGSGEQFF.

The V gene is TRBV30, the J gene TRBJ2-7, with 9 bases matching TRBD1. Germline lookup yields CDR1 GTSNPN and CDR2 SVGIG (reference sequence). The CDR3 is 17 amino acids. Trimming took 4 bases from V and 2 from J; bases not matched to a gene: 15. The CDR3 bases are TGTGCCTGGACCCCACAAAACCGGGACAGGGCCACCTACGAGCAGTACTTC. Residues: CAWTPQNRDRATYEQYF. Based on the CDR3 plus reference TRBV30 and TRBJ2-7, the full variable domain is SQTIHQWPATLVQPVGSPLSLECTVEGTSNPNLYWYRQAAGRGLQLLFYSVGIGQISSEVPQNLSASRPQDRQFILSSKKLLLSDSGFYLCAWTPQNRDRATYEQYFGPGTRLTVT.

V gene TRBV6-5 combines with J gene TRBJ2-4; 8 bases match TRBD2. CDR3 length: 16 amino acids. Unmatched junction bases numbered 3, after V lost 0 bases and J lost 2 bases. Germline-derived CDR1 and CDR2 are MNHEY and SVGAGI. CDR3 residues: CASSYSSGEPKNIQYF. The DNA for the CDR3 is TGTGCCAGCAGTTACTCTAGCGGGGAACCCAAAAACATTCAGTACTTC.

V usage is TRBV5-1 and J usage is TRBJ2-4; a possible D gene is TRBD1 (5 bases). With 4 bases removed from V and 1 base from J, the gap between germline ends came to 9 bases. CDR1 and CDR2 from the germline V gene are SGHRS and YFSETQ. CDR3 length equals 14 residues. The CDR3 bases are TGCGCCAGCAGCCCAGGGTGGGCCAAAAACATTCAGTACTTC. Translation gives CASSPGWAKNIQYF.

The rearrangement links TRBV11-2 to TRBJ1-1; unclear D gene. CDR3 size: 15 residues. V lost 0 bases, J lost 1 base, and 9 bases lay in between. Looked up from germline, CDR1 is SGHAT and CDR2 is FQNNGV. The CDR3 nucleotides are TGTGCCAGCAGCTTAGACGGTAGCCCGAACACTGAAGCTTTCTTT. Its protein product is CASSLDGSPNTEAFF.

This sequence joins TRBV19 and TRBJ2-6, with D unresolved. V lost 6 bases and J lost 3, with 3 bases in between. This CDR3 region has 12 residues. Germline CDR1 is LNHDA and CDR2 is SQIVND (reference sequence). The CDR3 spells CASSFGANVLTF. DNA for the CDR3: TGTGCCAGTAGCTTTGGGGCCAACGTCCTGACTTTC.

The V call is TRBV13, the J call TRBJ2-7; D perhaps matches TRBD1 (6 bases). From germline, CDR1 is PRHDT and CDR2 FYEKMQ (reference sequence). V dropped 5 bases and J dropped 5 bases, with 25 bases sitting between them. The CDR3 contains 17 residues. The CDR3 bases are TGTGCCAGCAGCACGAACATTGGGGTAGGGGGTCGGGACGAGCAGTACTTC. Its translation is CASSTNIGVGGRDEQYF.

The rearrangement joins TRBV28 to TRBJ1-1; 7 positions match TRBD1. Germline V gene sequence: CDR1 MDHEN, CDR2 SYDVKM. Trimming cost V 2 bases and J 5 bases; bases outside gene matches: 2. This CDR3 is 13 amino acids long. In DNA form, the CDR3 reads TGTGCCAGCAGTTTAGTACAGGGGACTGAAGCTTTCTTT. This sequence encodes CASSLVQGTEAFF.

Within the sample, this clone is medium-sized. This chain joins TRBV2 and TRBJ2-7, with TRBD1 matching over 11 bases. The CDR3 extends over 16 amino acids. Germline trimming cut 6 bases from V and 3 bases from J; bases unmatched to any gene: 10. In germline, CDR1 is SNHLY, CDR2 FYNNEI. CDR3 coding DNA: TGTGCCAGCAGGGAACAACCTGGGACAGGGGGCTACGAGCAGTACTTC. It codes for CASREQPGTGGYEQYF. Using reference TRBV2 and TRBJ2-7 for the parts outside the CDR3, the full variable domain is EPEVTQTPSHQVTQMGQEVILRCVPISNHLYFYWYRQILGQKVEFLVSFYNNEISEKSEIFDDQFSVERPDGSNFTLKIRSTKLEDSAMYFCASREQPGTGGYEQYFGPGTRLTVT.

The V and J genes are TRBV2 and TRBJ1-1; unclear D gene. Germline loops: CDR1 SNHLY, CDR2 FYNNEI. V was shortened by 9 bases and J by 0 bases, with 8 bases between the two germline ends. This CDR3 contains 12 residues. CDR3 loop: CASSVMNTEAFF. DNA for the CDR3: TGTGCCAGTTCGGTTATGAACACTGAAGCTTTCTTT.

V gene TRBV10-3 combines with J gene TRBJ2-3; D is undetermined. Trimming pared 0 bases from V and 0 bases from J, leaving 4 bases between. The CDR3 sequence is 14 residues long. Germline lookup yields CDR1 ENHRY and CDR2 SYGVKD. CDR3 bases: TGTGCCATCAGTGAGTCCCCTAGCACAGATACGCAGTATTTT. Encoded protein: CAISESPSTDTQYF.

The rearrangement uses TRBV5-1 and TRBJ1-2, with no clear D. The CDR3 extends over 17 amino acids. V was shortened by 4 bases and J by 4 bases, with 23 bases between the two germline ends. CDR1 and CDR2 (germline): SGHRS, YFSETQ. In DNA, the CDR3 is TGCGCCAGCAGCCCAAGATCCGGGCCGGACTCCATCTATGGCTACACCTTC. As protein: CASSPRSGPDSIYGYTF.